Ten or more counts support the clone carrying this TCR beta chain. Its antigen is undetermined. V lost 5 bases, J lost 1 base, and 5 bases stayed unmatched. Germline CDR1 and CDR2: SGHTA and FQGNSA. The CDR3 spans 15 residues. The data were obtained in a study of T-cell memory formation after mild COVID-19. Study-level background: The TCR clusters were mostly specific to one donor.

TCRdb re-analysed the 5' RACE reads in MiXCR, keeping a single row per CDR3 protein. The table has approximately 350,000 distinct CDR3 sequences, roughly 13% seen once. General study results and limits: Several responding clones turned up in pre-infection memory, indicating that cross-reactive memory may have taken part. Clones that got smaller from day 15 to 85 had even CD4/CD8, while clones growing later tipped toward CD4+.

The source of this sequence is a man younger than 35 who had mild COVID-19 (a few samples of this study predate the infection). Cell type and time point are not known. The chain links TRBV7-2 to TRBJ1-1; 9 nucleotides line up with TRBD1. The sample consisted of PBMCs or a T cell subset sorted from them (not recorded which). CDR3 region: CASSRGQGRNTEAFF. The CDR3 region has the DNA TGTGCCAGCAGCAGAGGACAGGGGAGGAACACTGAAGCTTTCTTT.